The present T cell receptor (beta chain) was sequenced within a study of beta chain features in type 1 diabetes. On the study more broadly: Researchers looked at some 99 million sorted cells across all samples. Study-level findings and limits: Any HLA type influence on TCRB rearrangement was left unresolved here. Type 1 diabetes patients had moderately but significantly shorter TCRB CDR3s in all four CD4+ subsets.

This CDR3 is built from 12 residues. Germline V gene data show CDR1 as SQVTM and CDR2 as ANQGSEA. Trimming removed 4 bases from V and 7 bases from J; junction bases left unmatched: 6. One heparinised draw, averaging roughly 0.12 L, was taken per donor. Via the markers CD45RO/CCR7/CD25/CD127/CD95/CD27, stem cell-like memory, regulatory, central memory and naive CD4+ cells were sorted. In the case of this clone: The antigen is undetermined.

Expressed TCRB transcripts were sequenced after all isolated RNA was converted to cDNA. Generated by immunoSEQ multiplex PCR, the TCRdb table keeps only in-frame clones and is missing some. The table has 52,000 or so clones, roughly 52% seen once; the top ten hold roughly 2.6%. The TCR was taken from a woman in her thirties or forties with type 1 diabetes. What was sequenced was Tregs from blood. The V call is TRBV29-1, the J call TRBJ2-7, with TRBD1 matching 8 bases. Here the CDR3 DNA reads TGCAGCGTTGCAGGGGGCGCGGGGGAGCAGTACTTC. Translating gives CSVAGGAGEQYF.